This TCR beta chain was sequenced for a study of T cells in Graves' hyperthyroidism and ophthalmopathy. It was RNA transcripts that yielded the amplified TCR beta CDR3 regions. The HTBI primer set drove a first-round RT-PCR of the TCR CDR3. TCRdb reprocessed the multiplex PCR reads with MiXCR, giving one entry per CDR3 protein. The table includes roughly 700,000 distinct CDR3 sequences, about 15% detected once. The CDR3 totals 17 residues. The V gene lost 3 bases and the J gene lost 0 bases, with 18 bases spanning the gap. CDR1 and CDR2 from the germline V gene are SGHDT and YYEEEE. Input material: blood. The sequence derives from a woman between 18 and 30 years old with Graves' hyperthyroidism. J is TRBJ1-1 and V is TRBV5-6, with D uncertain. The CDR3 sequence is CASSSHPTDRLNTEAFF. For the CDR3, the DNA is TGTGCCAGCAGCTCCCATCCCACGGACCGACTGAACACTGAAGCTTTCTTT.